The rows below give T cell receptor beta chains drawn from one sample of a study of T cells in Graves' hyperthyroidism and ophthalmopathy. TCRdb processed the multiplex PCR reads anew with MiXCR; each CDR3 protein has one entry. This table has 150,000 to 200,000 distinct CDR3 sequences, 9.4% appearing once. Sequencing used blood. Receptors originate from a young woman with Graves' hyperthyroidism that later progressed to Graves' ophthalmopathy. The conserved cysteine and the conserved F or W are not part of the CDR3 here. D genes are given only for firm matches.

CDR3 | length | J | D | V
AWSRGLQETQY | 11 | TRBJ2-5 | TRBD2 | TRBV30
ASSFLPAGGPSQETQY | 16 | TRBJ2-5 | TRBD2 | TRBV7-7
ASTGGYEQY | 9 | TRBJ2-7 | NA | TRBV28
ASSISLTGTKDTQY | 14 | TRBJ2-3 | TRBD1 | TRBV7-9
ASLDRVRGYT | 10 | TRBJ1-2 | TRBD1 | TRBV28
SAPRASQETQY | 11 | TRBJ2-5 | NA | TRBV20-1
ASSLEGINQPQH | 12 | TRBJ1-5 | NA | TRBV12-3/TRBV12-4
ASSLGTGAINQPQH | 14 | TRBJ1-5 | TRBD1 | TRBV7-2
ASSEREGIGQTQY | 13 | TRBJ2-5 | NA | TRBV6-1
ASSPGGVLAGFTDTQY | 16 | TRBJ2-3 | TRBD2 | TRBV27
ASSQTSDSLYEQY | 13 | TRBJ2-7 | NA | TRBV4-1
ASSFETSRGKNIQY | 14 | TRBJ2-4 | NA | TRBV7-9
ATRDRGFLY | 9 | TRBJ2-5 | TRBD1 | TRBV25-1
ASSETGSSPYGYT | 13 | TRBJ1-2 | NA | TRBV2
ASSPTGGMGEDTQY | 14 | TRBJ2-3 | TRBD2 | TRBV7-2
ASSLKTGVGEQY | 12 | TRBJ2-7 | NA | TRBV13
ASRPARDVGELF | 12 | TRBJ2-2 | NA | TRBV7-9
ASREDGRLNTEAF | 13 | TRBJ1-1 | NA | TRBV2
ASTITGGSAEAF | 12 | TRBJ1-1 | TRBD1 | TRBV6-6
ASGFGRTQLNEQF | 13 | TRBJ2-1 | NA | TRBV12-5
ASSELPGTSGQLQTQY | 16 | TRBJ2-5 | TRBD2 | TRBV10-2
ASSLRGGVSEQY | 12 | TRBJ2-7 | NA | TRBV7-9
ASSQDRDSYGYT | 12 | TRBJ1-2 | TRBD1 | TRBV14
ASRTLGEKLF | 10 | TRBJ1-4 | NA | TRBV2
ASSVGAQRGRGETQY | 15 | TRBJ2-5 | TRBD2 | TRBV9
ASSVGTGEGELF | 12 | TRBJ2-2 | TRBD1 | TRBV9
ASSSRKTASTEAF | 13 | TRBJ1-1 | NA | TRBV7-8
ASSKDRGSRELF | 12 | TRBJ2-2 | TRBD1 | TRBV19
ASSPDSGTAFAF | 12 | TRBJ1-1 | NA | TRBV5-4
ATSESRDRGKSTDTQY | 16 | TRBJ2-3 | TRBD1 | TRBV24-1
ASSYSVEQETQY | 12 | TRBJ2-5 | NA | TRBV6-2/TRBV6-3
ASSLDAVRNTIY | 12 | TRBJ1-3 | NA | TRBV11-2
SVVGGRGGYA | 10 | TRBJ1-2 | NA | TRBV29-1
ASSLTRNYEQY | 11 | TRBJ2-7 | NA | TRBV11-1
ASSYDREYWFSNQPQH | 16 | TRBJ1-5 | NA | TRBV6-2/TRBV6-3
ASSFSWATNEKLF | 13 | TRBJ1-4 | NA | TRBV5-6
SARQPGLAGGPFPRTPYEQY | 20 | TRBJ2-7 | TRBD2 | TRBV20-1
SALRTSVTDTQY | 12 | TRBJ2-3 | TRBD2 | TRBV20-1
ASSVQTLGTGELF | 13 | TRBJ2-2 | NA | TRBV2
ASSGGAVQRSYEQY | 14 | TRBJ2-7 | TRBD2 | TRBV27
ASSGGGTGVYEQY | 13 | TRBJ2-7 | NA | TRBV5-6
ASRDTGRGQPQH | 12 | TRBJ1-5 | NA | TRBV12-3/TRBV12-4
ASSLAQGRRSYNEQF | 15 | TRBJ2-1 | NA | TRBV7-9
ASSLQDRGTQY | 11 | TRBJ2-5 | TRBD1 | TRBV12-3/TRBV12-4
ASSRPSAGQEH | 11 | TRBJ1-5 | TRBD1 | TRBV6-4
ATSDFGGKSEGYT | 13 | TRBJ1-2 | NA | TRBV24-1
ASSSTKRHPNNEQF | 14 | TRBJ2-1 | NA | TRBV27
ASSADGGYNQPQH | 13 | TRBJ1-5 | NA | TRBV9
ASSFQAALNTGELF | 14 | TRBJ2-2 | NA | TRBV5-1